The next 25 T cell receptor beta chains were all read from a single sample in a study of blood T cell repertoires in COVID-19 (dated by TCRdb to about 2020). The library came from the immunoSEQ multiplex PCR assay. TCRdb retrieved this table from immuneACCESS and kept in-frame rearrangements only. Not all clones are present; in checked studies, unresolved V genes account for under half, and no reason is known for the remainder. This sample holds under 200,000 clones; roughly 84% were observed only once. The top ten clones comprise over 10% of the sample. Specimen: PBMCs or T cells enriched from blood (not recorded which). All receptors derive from an older woman who had recovered from COVID-19.

The J gene is TRBJ1-6, the V gene TRBV10-2; possible D gene TRBD1, 6 bases. CDR1 and CDR2 from the germline V gene are WSHSY and SAAADI. V was cut by 5 bases and J by 5 bases, with 19 bases left in between. The CDR3 contains 17 residues. This CDR3 is CASSTQGAGGHNSPLHF. The CDR3, as DNA: TGCGCCAGCAGTACACAGGGAGCAGGTGGGCATAATTCACCCCTCCACTTT.

V usage is TRBV7-2 and J usage is TRBJ1-1, with D possibly TRBD1 on 5 matching bases. The CDR3 spans 14 residues. The V end lost 4 bases, the J end lost 0 bases, and 9 bases lay between the germline ends. CDR1 and CDR2 from the germline V gene are SGHTA and FQGNSA. The CDR3 coding sequence is TGTGCCAGCAGCTGGGGCGGCATGAACACTGAAGCTTTCTTT. It codes for CASSWGGMNTEAFF. The full variable domain, with the rest looked up from reference TRBV7-2 and TRBJ1-1, is GAGVSQSPSNKVTEKGKDVELRCDPISGHTALYWYRQSLGQGLEFLIYFQGNSAPDKSGLPSDRFSAERTGGSVSTLTIQRTQQEDSAVYLCASSWGGMNTEAFFGQGTRLTVV.

The rearrangement uses TRBV28 and TRBJ1-2, with D possibly matching TRBD1 (5 bases). V lost 6 bases to trimming and J lost 8 bases, with 16 bases between them. This CDR3 is 13 amino acids long. Germline values: CDR1 MDHEN, CDR2 SYDVKM. The CDR3 sequence: CASSFVQGKGYTF. CDR3 coding DNA: TGTGCCAGCAGCTTTGTCCAGGGCAAGGGCTACACCTTC.

The V and J genes are TRBV5-4 and TRBJ2-5; the match to TRBD1 covers 7 bases. The CDR3 totals 13 residues. Germline trimming cut 4 bases from V and 2 bases from J; bases unmatched to any gene: 2. Per germline, CDR1 SGHNT and CDR2 YYREEE (reference sequence). The CDR3 loop reads CASSLDRQETQYF. The CDR3 DNA is TGTGCCAGCAGCCTGGACAGGCAAGAGACCCAGTACTTC. The full variable domain, in which reference TRBV5-4 and TRBJ2-5 provide the parts outside the CDR3, is ETGVTQSPTHLIKTRGQQVTLRCSSQSGHNTVSWYQQALGQGPQFIFQYYREEENGRGNFPPRFSGLQFPNYSSELNVNALELDDSALYLCASSLDRQETQYFGPGTRLLVL.

This rearrangement joins TRBV2 to TRBJ1-2; 7 bases align to TRBD1. After removal of 6 bases from V and 8 bases from J, the junction contained 15 bases not matched to a gene. This CDR3 comprises 15 residues. Germline values: CDR1 SNHLY, CDR2 FYNNEI. CDR3 sequence reads: CASREWDRQGRGYTF. The CDR3 region has the DNA TGTGCCAGCAGGGAGTGGGATAGACAGGGAAGAGGCTACACCTTC.

The chain employs TRBV27 and TRBJ1-5, with TRBD1 matching over 10 bases. The ends lost 4 bases at V and 5 bases at J; junction bases unmatched: 8. CDR3 size: 16 residues. Germline V gene sequence: CDR1 MNHEY, CDR2 SMNVEV (reference sequence). The CDR3 DNA is TGTGCCAGCAGTTCCGCGACAGGGGGCCCCCATCAGCCCCAGCATTTT. This codes for CASSSATGGPHQPQHF.

J is TRBJ1-6 and V is TRBV3-1 (or the pseudogene TRBV3-2); no clear D. This CDR3 has 14 amino acids. With 1 base removed from V and 10 bases from J, the gap between germline ends came to 11 bases. Germline V gene lookup returns CDR1 LGHDT and CDR2 YNNKEL (reference sequence). The CDR3 here is CASSQASRVSPLHF. CDR3 in DNA: TGTGCCAGCAGCCAAGCAAGCCGGGTCTCACCCCTCCACTTT.

The rearrangement links TRBV28 to TRBJ1-5; TRBD1 aligns across 9 bases. The CDR3 covers 15 residues. Germline V gene sequence: CDR1 MDHEN, CDR2 SYDVKM. V lost 5 bases to trimming and J lost 4 bases; unmatched junction nucleotides: 6. The CDR3 DNA is TGTGCCAGCAGTGCCCGGACAGGGGATAATCAGCCCCAGCATTTT. Its translation: CASSARTGDNQPQHF.

The chain carries TRBV5-8 and TRBJ1-4; D is perhaps TRBD1 (5 bases). Trimming took off 3 bases at V and 2 bases at J, with 11 bases between the two ends. The V gene's germline CDR1 is SGHTS and CDR2 YDEGEE. The CDR3 length is 15 residues. CDR3 nucleotide sequence: TGTGCCAGCAGCTGGGGCGGGGACACTAATGAAAAACTGTTTTTT. This encodes CASSWGGDTNEKLFF.

This chain links TRBV6-2 or TRBV6-3 with TRBJ2-5; a weak D match, TRBD2 (5 bases). The V end lost 5 bases, the J end lost 5 bases, and 12 bases lay between the germline ends. CDR3 length: 13 amino acids. CDR1 is MNHEY, CDR2 SVGEGT, per germline. The CDR3 DNA follows: TGTGCCAGCAGTACCGGGGTGTCCGAGACCCAGTACTTC. Protein product: CASSTGVSETQYF.

The rearrangement links TRBV28 to TRBJ2-1, with TRBD2 matching over 10 bases. In germline, CDR1 is MDHEN, CDR2 SYDVKM. V lost 3 bases, J lost 7 bases, and 6 bases stayed unmatched. The length of the CDR3 is 15 residues. The CDR3 here is CASSLGLAGVNEQFF. CDR3 sequence (DNA): TGTGCCAGCAGTTTGGGTCTAGCGGGAGTTAATGAGCAGTTCTTC.

The chain joins TRBV15 to TRBJ1-2; D gene ambiguous. The germline V gene encodes CDR1 LNHNV and CDR2 YYDKDF (reference sequence). The CDR3 covers 14 residues. V lost 3 bases to trimming and J lost 3 bases, with 11 bases between them. The chain's CDR3 is CATSSSGTDYGYTF. The DNA of the CDR3 is TGTGCCACCAGCAGTTCAGGAACCGACTATGGCTACACCTTC.

The chain combines TRBV30 with TRBJ2-5, with 9 bases matching TRBD1. V was pared by 4 bases and J by 5 bases, with 8 bases of the junction left unmatched. This CDR3 has 14 residues. In germline, CDR1 is GTSNPN, CDR2 SVGIG (reference sequence). Here the CDR3 reads CAWTPQGAGETQYF. CDR3 DNA sequence: TGTGCCTGGACCCCACAGGGGGCTGGGGAGACCCAGTACTTC.

V gene TRBV11-1 combines with J gene TRBJ1-4; D is perhaps TRBD1 (6 bases). V lost 1 base to trimming and J lost 0 bases, with 6 bases between them. The CDR3 extends over 15 amino acids. From germline, CDR1 is SGHAT and CDR2 FQDESV (reference sequence). The chain's CDR3 is CASSLGTATNEKLFF. CDR3 bases: TGTGCCAGCAGCTTAGGGACAGCAACTAATGAAAAACTGTTTTTT. The full variable domain, rest sourced from reference TRBV11-1 and TRBJ1-4, is EAEVAQSPRYKITEKSQAVAFWCDPISGHATLYWYRQILGQGPELLVQFQDESVVDDSQLPKDRFSAERLKGVDSTLKIQPAELGDSAMYLCASSLGTATNEKLFFGSGTQLSVL.

This clone was seen a handful of times. This sequence joins TRBV13 and TRBJ2-3; TRBD2 matches at 11 bases. V shed 5 bases, J shed 1 base, and the junction held 2 bases outside the gene matches. The germline CDR1 and CDR2 sequences are PRHDT and FYEKMQ (reference sequence). CDR3 size: 15 residues. DNA of the CDR3: TGTGCCAGCAGCCTAGCGGGGGGCCGCACAGATACGCAGTATTTT. Its translation: CASSLAGGRTDTQYF.

The chain links TRBV20-1 to TRBJ1-1; D gene unclear. V was pared by 3 bases and J by 5 bases, with 16 bases between. Per the germline V gene, CDR1 is DFQATT and CDR2 is SNEGSKA (reference sequence). This CDR3 is 14 amino acids long. CDR3 in DNA: TGCAGTGCTAGTGATGCGGGAGGGAGGACTGAAGCTTTCTTT. Amino acid sequence: CSASDAGGRTEAFF.

The J gene is TRBJ2-7, the V gene TRBV2, with D maybe TRBD1 (6 bases). Germline V lookup: CDR1 SNHLY, CDR2 FYNNEI. The CDR3 contains 16 residues. Trimming pared 5 bases from V and 4 bases from J, leaving 21 bases between. The CDR3 coding sequence is TGTGCCAGCAGTAGGGCCGCTAACAGGGACCAGTACGAGCAGTACTTC. Translated: CASSRAANRDQYEQYF.

The chain employs TRBV24-1 and TRBJ2-2; 11 positions match TRBD2. CDR1 KGHDR and CDR2 SFDVKD come from the germline V gene. V was clipped by 3 bases and J by 5 bases; unmatched bases: 7. CDR3 length equals 17 residues. CDR3 DNA sequence: TGTGCCACCAGTGATGCCCGGACTAGCGGGTTGACCGGGGAGCTGTTTTTT. This sequence encodes CATSDARTSGLTGELFF.

This clone was counted ten times or more. The rearrangement uses TRBV2 and TRBJ2-2, with D perhaps TRBD2 (5 bases). V was shortened by 8 bases and J by 4 bases, with 8 bases between the two germline ends. The germline CDR1 and CDR2 sequences are SNHLY and FYNNEI. This CDR3 comprises 12 residues. The CDR3 DNA follows: TGTGCCAGCTGGGAGAGCACCGGGGAGCTGTTTTTT. Translation: CASWESTGELFF.

This chain connects TRBV18 to TRBJ1-1; D might be TRBD1 (5 bases). V gave up 3 bases and J gave up 6 bases, with 17 bases separating them. There are 15 residues in the CDR3. The germline V gene encodes CDR1 KGHSH and CDR2 LQKENI. CDR3 sequence: CASSPSTRVGSEAFF. The CDR3 DNA sequence: TGTGCCAGCTCACCGTCTACCAGGGTCGGGTCTGAAGCTTTCTTT.

This clone occurred a few times. The chain is built from TRBV11-2 and TRBJ2-3; D perhaps matches TRBD2 (6 bases). The ends were cut back, 1 base at V and 3 bases at J, with 14 bases in the middle. Germline V lookup: CDR1 SGHAT, CDR2 FQNNGV. The length of the CDR3 is 16 residues. The CDR3 protein is CASSLAGGPRTDTQYF. The DNA for the CDR3 is TGTGCCAGCAGCTTAGCTGGAGGGCCTAGGACAGATACGCAGTATTTT.

This sequence joins TRBV5-1 and TRBJ1-6; a weak D match, TRBD1 (5 bases). The V end was cut by 0 bases, the J end by 17 bases, with 15 bases between. The CDR3 has 13 residues. Per germline, CDR1 SGHRS and CDR2 YFSETQ. Here the CDR3 DNA reads TGCGCCAGCAGCTTGGCCGGGGGAGACCCCTTCCACTTT. This sequence encodes CASSLAGGDPFHF.

The chain uses TRBV18 and TRBJ2-7; tentatively, D is TRBD1 (5 bases). Looked up from germline, CDR1 is KGHSH and CDR2 is LQKENI. The CDR3 consists of 13 residues. V shed 4 bases and J shed 4 bases, with 11 bases lying between them. The CDR3 sequence is CASSLQGRYEQYF. CDR3 DNA sequence: TGTGCCAGCTCACTCCAGGGCAGGTACGAGCAGTACTTC. Supplemented by reference TRBV18 and TRBJ2-7, the full variable domain reads NAGVMQNPRHLVRRRGQEARLRCSPMKGHSHVYWYRQLPEEGLKFMVYLQKENIIDESGMPKERFSAEFPKEGPSILRIQQVVRGDSAAYFCASSLQGRYEQYFGPGTRLTVT.

The J gene is TRBJ1-2, the V gene TRBV7-9, with D possibly being TRBD1 (6 bases). This CDR3 has 17 residues. V shed 5 bases and J shed 6 bases, with 25 bases lying between them. Germline V lookup: CDR1 SEHNR, CDR2 FQNEAQ (reference sequence). The CDR3 sequence: CASSPLGGQGERNGYTF. DNA for the CDR3: TGTGCCAGCAGCCCCTTGGGGGGGCAGGGCGAACGTAATGGCTACACCTTC.

The J gene is TRBJ1-6, the V gene TRBV23-1; 7 bases fit TRBD1. TRBV23-1 is an ORF, with its function uncertain. J gave up 6 bases and V 7 bases, and 6 bases lay outside the gene matches. The CDR3 sequence is 14 residues long. In DNA form, the CDR3 reads TGCGCCAGCAATCCCGACAGGGTTAATTCACCCCTCCACTTT. It encodes CASNPDRVNSPLHF.